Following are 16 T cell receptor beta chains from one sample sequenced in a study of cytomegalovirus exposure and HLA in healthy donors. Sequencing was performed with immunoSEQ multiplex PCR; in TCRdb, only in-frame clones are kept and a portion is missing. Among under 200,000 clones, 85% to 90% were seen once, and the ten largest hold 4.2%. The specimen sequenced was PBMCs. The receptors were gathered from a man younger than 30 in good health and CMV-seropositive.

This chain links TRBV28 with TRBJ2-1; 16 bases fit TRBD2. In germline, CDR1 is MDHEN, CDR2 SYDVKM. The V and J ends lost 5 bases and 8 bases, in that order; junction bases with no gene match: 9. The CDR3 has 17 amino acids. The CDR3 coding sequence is TGTGCCAGCAGTCATCATACCGGGACTAGCGGGAGGGATGAGCAGTTCTTC. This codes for CASSHHTGTSGRDEQFF.

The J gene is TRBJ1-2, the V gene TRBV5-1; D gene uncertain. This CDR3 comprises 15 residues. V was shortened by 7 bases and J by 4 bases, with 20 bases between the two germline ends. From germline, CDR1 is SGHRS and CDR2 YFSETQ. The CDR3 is CASSVDTQSGYGYTF. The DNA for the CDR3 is TGCGCCAGCTCAGTTGACACGCAATCCGGCTATGGCTACACCTTC.

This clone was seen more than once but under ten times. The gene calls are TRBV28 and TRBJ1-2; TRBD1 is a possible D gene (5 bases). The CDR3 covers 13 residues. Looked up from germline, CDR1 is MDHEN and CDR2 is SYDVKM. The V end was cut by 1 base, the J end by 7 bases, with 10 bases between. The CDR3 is CASSLSGEGGYTF. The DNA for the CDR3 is TGTGCCAGCAGTTTATCGGGGGAGGGTGGCTACACCTTC.

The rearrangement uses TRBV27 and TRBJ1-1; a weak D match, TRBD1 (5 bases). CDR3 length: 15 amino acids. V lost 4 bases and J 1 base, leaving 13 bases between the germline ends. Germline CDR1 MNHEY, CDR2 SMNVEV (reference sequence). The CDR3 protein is CASSSPVQGNTEAFF. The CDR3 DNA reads TGTGCCAGCAGTTCCCCTGTCCAGGGGAACACTGAAGCTTTCTTT.

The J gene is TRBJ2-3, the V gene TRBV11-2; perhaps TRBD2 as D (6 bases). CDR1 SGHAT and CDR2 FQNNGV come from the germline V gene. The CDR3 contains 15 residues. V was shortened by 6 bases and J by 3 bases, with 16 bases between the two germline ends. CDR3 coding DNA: TGTGCCAGCAGTGCGGGACCGAGATCGACAGATACGCAGTATTTT. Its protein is CASSAGPRSTDTQYF.

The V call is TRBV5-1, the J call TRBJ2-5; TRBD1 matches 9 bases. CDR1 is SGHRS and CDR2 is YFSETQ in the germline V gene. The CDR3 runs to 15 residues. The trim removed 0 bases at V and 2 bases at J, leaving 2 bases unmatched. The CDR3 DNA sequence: TGCGCCAGCAGCTTGGCTGGGACAGGGCAAGAGACCCAGTACTTC. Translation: CASSLAGTGQETQYF.

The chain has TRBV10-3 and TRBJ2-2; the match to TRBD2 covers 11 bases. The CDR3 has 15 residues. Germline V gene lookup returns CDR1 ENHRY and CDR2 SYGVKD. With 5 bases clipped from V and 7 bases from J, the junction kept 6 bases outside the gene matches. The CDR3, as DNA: TGTGCCATCAGTTTACTAGCGGGAGATGGCGGGGAGCTGTTTTTT. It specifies CAISLLAGDGGELFF.

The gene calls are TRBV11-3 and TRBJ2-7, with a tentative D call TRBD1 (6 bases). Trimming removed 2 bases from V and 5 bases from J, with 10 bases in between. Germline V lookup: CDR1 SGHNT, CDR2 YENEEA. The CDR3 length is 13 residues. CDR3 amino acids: CASSLKDSDEQYF. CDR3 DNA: TGTGCCAGCAGCTTAAAGGACAGCGACGAGCAGTACTTC. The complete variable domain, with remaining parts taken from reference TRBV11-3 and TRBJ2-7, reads EAGVVQSPRYKIIEKKQPVAFWCNPISGHNTLYWYLQNLGQGPELLIRYENEEAVDDSQLPKDRFSAERLKGVDSTLKIQPAELGDSAVYLCASSLKDSDEQYFGPGTRLTVT.

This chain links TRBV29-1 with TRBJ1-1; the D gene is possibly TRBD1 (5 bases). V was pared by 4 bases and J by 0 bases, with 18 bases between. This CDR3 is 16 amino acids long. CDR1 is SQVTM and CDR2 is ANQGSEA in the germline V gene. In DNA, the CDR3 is TGCAGCGTTGGATATCAGGACAAGCAATTGAACACTGAAGCTTTCTTT. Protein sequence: CSVGYQDKQLNTEAFF.

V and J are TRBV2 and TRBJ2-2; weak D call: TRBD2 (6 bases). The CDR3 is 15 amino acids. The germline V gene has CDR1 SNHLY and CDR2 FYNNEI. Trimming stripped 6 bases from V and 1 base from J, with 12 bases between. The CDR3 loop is CASRSGSGNTGELFF. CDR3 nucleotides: TGTGCCAGCAGGTCAGGTAGCGGGAACACCGGGGAGCTGTTTTTT.

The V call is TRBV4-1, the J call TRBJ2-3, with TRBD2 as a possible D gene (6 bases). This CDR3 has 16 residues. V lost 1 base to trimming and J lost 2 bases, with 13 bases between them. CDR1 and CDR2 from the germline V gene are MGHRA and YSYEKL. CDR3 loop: CASSQGNSGNTDTQYF. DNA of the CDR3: TGCGCCAGCAGCCAAGGGAATAGCGGCAACACAGATACGCAGTATTTT.

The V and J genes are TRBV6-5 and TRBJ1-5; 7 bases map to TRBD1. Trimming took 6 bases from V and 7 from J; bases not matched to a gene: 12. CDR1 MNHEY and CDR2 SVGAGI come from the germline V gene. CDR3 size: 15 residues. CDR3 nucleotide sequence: TGTGCCAGCAGCCCCCGGACAGGAGGTGTCCAGCCCCAGCATTTT. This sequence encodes CASSPRTGGVQPQHF.

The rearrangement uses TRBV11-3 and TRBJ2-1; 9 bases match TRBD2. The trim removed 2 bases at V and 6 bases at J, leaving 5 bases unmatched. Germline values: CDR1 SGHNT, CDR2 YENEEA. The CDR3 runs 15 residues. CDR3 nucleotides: TGTGCCAGCAGCTTAAGCGGGAGGACCCTCAATGAGCAGTTCTTC. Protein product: CASSLSGRTLNEQFF.

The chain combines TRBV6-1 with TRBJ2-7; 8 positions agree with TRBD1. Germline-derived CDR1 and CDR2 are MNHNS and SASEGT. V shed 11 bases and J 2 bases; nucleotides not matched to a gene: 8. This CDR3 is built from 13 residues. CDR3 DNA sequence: TGTGCCGCCTCCGGGACAGGACCCTACGAGCAGTACTTC. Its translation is CAASGTGPYEQYF.

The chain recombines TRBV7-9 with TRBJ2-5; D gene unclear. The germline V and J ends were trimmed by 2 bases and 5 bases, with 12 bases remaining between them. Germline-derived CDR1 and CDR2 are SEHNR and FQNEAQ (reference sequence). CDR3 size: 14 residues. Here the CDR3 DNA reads TGTGCCAGCAGCTTACAGTCCCCAGGCGAGACCCAGTACTTC. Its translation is CASSLQSPGETQYF. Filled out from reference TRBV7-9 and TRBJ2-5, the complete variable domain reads DTGVSQNPRHKITKRGQNVTFRCDPISEHNRLYWYRQTLGQGPEFLTYFQNEAQLEKSRLLSDRFSAERPKGSFSTLEIQRTEQGDSAMYLCASSLQSPGETQYFGPGTRLLVL.

The CDR3 DNA is TGCGCCAGCAGCCAAGAAGTTGCGCACACCATATATTTT. It codes for CASSQEVAHTIYF. This rearrangement joins TRBV4-1 to TRBJ1-3; D is uncertain. Germline-derived CDR1 and CDR2 are MGHRA and YSYEKL. Trimming left V 0 bases short and J 8 bases short, with 8 bases between. The CDR3 sequence is 13 residues long.